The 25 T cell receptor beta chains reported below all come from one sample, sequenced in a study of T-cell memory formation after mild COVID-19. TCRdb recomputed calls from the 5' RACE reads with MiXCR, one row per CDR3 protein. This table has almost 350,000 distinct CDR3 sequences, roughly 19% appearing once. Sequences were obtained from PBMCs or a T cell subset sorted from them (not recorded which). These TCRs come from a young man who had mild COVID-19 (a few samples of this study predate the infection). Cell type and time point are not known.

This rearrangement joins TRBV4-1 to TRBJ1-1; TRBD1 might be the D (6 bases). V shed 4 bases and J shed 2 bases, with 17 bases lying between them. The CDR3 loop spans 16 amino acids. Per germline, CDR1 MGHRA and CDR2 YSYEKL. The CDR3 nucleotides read TGCGCCAGCAGCCGAGGACCCGGGACACGAAACACTGAAGCTTTCTTT. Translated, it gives CASSRGPGTRNTEAFF.

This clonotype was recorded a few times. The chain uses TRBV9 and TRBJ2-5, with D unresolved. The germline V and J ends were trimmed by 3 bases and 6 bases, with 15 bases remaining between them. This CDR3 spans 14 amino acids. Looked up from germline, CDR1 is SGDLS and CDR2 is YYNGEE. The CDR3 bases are TGTGCCAGCAGCGACCCCGGCAGCGCACAGACCCAGTACTTC. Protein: CASSDPGSAQTQYF.

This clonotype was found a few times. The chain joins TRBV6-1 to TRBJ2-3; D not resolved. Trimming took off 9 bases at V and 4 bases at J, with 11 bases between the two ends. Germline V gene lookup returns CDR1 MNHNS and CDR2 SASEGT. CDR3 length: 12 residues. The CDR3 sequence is CASADAADTQYF. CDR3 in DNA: TGTGCCAGTGCCGACGCCGCAGATACGCAGTATTTT.

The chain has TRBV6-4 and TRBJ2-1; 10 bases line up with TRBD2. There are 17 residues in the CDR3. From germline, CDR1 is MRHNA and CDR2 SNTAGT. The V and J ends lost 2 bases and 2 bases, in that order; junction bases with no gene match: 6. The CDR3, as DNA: TGTGCCAGCAGTGACGGGATAGCGGGGGGCACCTACAATGAGCAGTTCTTC. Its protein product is CASSDGIAGGTYNEQFF.

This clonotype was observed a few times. CDR3 sequence (DNA): TGTGCCAGCAGCTACGACCCATCAGGGGAAGCTTTCTTT. Residues: CASSYDPSGEAFF. The chain recombines TRBV7-3 with TRBJ1-1; the D gene is possibly TRBD1 (5 bases). The CDR3 is 13 residues long. Per germline, CDR1 SGHTA and CDR2 FQGTGA. The V and J ends lost 4 bases and 8 bases respectively, with 14 bases between them.

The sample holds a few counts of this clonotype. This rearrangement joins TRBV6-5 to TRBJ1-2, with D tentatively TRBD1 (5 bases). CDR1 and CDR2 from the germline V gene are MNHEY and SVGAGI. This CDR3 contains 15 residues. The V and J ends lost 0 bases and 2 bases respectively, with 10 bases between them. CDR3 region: CASSYSVSGNYGYTF. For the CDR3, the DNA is TGTGCCAGCAGTTACTCGGTCTCAGGGAACTATGGCTACACCTTC.

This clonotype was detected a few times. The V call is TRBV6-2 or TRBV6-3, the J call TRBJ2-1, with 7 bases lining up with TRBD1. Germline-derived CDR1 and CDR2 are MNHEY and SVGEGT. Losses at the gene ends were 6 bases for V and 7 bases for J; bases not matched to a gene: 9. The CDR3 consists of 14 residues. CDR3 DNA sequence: TGTGCCAGCAGCGGGGACAGTCGGGTGAATGAGCAGTTCTTC. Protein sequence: CASSGDSRVNEQFF.

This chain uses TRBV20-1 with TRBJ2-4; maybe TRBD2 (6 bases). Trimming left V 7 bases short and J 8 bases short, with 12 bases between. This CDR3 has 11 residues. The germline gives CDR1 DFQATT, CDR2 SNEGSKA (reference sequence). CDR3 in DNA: TGCAGTGGCGGTGGGGAGGACATTCAGTACTTC. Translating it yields CSGGGEDIQYF.

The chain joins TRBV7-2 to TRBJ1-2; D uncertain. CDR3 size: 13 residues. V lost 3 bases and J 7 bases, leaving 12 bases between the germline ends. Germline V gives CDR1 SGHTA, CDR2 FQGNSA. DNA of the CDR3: TGTGCCAGCAGCTTCCCGGACGTCCGTGGCTACACCTTC. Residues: CASSFPDVRGYTF.

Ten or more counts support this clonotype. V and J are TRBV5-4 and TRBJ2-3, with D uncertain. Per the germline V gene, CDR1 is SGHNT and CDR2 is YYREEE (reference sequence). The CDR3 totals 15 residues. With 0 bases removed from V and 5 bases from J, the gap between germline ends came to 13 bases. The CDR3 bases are TGTGCCAGCAGCTTGGCCATGAGGTGGGGAGATACGCAGTATTTT. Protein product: CASSLAMRWGDTQYF. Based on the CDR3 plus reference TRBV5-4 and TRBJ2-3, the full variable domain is ETGVTQSPTHLIKTRGQQVTLRCSSQSGHNTVSWYQQALGQGPQFIFQYYREEENGRGNFPPRFSGLQFPNYSSELNVNALELDDSALYLCASSLAMRWGDTQYFGPGTRLTVL.

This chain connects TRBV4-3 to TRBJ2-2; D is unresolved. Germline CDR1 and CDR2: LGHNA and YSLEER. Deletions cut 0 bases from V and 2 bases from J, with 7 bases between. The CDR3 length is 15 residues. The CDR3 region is CASSQENSNTGELFF. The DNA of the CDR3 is TGCGCCAGCAGCCAAGAAAACTCAAACACCGGGGAGCTGTTTTTT.

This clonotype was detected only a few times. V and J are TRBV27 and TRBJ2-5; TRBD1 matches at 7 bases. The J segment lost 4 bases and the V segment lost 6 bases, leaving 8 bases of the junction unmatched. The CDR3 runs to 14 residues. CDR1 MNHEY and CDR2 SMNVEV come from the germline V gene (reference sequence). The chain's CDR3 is CASRRTGLSETQYF. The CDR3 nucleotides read TGTGCCAGCAGACGGACAGGATTATCAGAGACCCAGTACTTC.

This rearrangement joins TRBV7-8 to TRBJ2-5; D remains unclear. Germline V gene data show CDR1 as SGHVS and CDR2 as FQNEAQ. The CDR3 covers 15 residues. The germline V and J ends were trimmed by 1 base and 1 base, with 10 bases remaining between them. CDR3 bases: TGTGCCAGCAGCTTAGGCGACTGGCGCCAAGAGACCCAGTACTTC. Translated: CASSLGDWRQETQYF.

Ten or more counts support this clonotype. CDR3 residues: CASSPQGWTYEQYF. In DNA, the CDR3 is TGTGCCAGCTCACCACAGGGGTGGACCTACGAGCAGTACTTC. V usage is TRBV18 and J usage is TRBJ2-7, with D possibly matching TRBD1 (5 bases). Looked up from germline, CDR1 is KGHSH and CDR2 is LQKENI. The CDR3 contains 14 residues. V lost 1 base to trimming and J lost 2 bases, with 9 bases between them.

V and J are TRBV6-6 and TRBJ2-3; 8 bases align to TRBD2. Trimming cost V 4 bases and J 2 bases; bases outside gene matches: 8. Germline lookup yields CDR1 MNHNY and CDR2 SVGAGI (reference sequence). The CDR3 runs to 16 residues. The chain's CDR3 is CASSLPDSGATDTQYF. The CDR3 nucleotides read TGTGCCAGCAGTTTGCCGGATAGCGGGGCCACAGATACGCAGTATTTT.

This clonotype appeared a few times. CDR3 sequence: CASSWGPRYEQYV. The DNA for the CDR3 is TGTGCCAGCAGTTGGGGACCCAGATACGAGCAGTACGTC. The chain is built from TRBV27 and TRBJ2-7; the D gene could be TRBD1 or TRBD2 (5 bases each). Germline V CDR1 and CDR2: MNHEY, SMNVEV (reference sequence). V was clipped by 4 bases and J by 4 bases, with 11 bases between them. This CDR3 contains 13 residues.

The CDR3 here is CAVDRDPNTGELFF. CDR3 DNA: TGTGCCGTTGATCGGGACCCCAACACCGGGGAGCTGTTTTTT. The genes are TRBV7-6 and TRBJ2-2; D could derive from TRBD1 or TRBD2 (5 bases each). Germline V gene lookup returns CDR1 SGHVS and CDR2 FNYEAQ. V dropped 11 bases and J dropped 2 bases, with 15 bases sitting between them. The CDR3 runs 14 residues.

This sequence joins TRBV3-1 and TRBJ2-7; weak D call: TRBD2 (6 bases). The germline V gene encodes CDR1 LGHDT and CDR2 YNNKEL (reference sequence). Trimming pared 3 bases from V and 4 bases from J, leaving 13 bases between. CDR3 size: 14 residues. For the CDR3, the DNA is TGTGCCAGCAGCCAGGGGAGGTTCGTGTACGAGCAGTACTTC. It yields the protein CASSQGRFVYEQYF.

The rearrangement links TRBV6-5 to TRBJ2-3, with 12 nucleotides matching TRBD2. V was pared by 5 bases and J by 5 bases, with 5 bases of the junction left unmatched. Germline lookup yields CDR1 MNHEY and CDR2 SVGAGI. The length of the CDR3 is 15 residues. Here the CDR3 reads CASSTPTSGGDTQYF. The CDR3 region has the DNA TGTGCCAGCAGTACCCCGACTAGCGGGGGAGATACGCAGTATTTT.

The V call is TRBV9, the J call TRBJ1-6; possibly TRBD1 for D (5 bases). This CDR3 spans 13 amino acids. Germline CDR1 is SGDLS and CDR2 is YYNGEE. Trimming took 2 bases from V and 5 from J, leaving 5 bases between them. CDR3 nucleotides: TGTGCCAGCAGCGTGGGGGATAATTCACCCCTCCACTTT. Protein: CASSVGDNSPLHF.

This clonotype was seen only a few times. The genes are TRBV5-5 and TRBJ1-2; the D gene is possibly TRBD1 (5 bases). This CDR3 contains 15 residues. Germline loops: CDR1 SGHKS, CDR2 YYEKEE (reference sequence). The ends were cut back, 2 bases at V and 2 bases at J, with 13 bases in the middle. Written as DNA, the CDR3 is TGTGCCAGCAGCTTAAGTCAGGGACTGAACTATGGCTACACCTTC. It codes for CASSLSQGLNYGYTF.

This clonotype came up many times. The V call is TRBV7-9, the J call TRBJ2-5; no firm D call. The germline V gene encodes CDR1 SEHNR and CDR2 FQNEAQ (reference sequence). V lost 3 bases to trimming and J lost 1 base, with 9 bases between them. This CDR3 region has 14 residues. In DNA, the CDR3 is TGTGCCAGCAGCTTTTCACGGATCCAAGAGACCCAGTACTTC. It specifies CASSFSRIQETQYF.

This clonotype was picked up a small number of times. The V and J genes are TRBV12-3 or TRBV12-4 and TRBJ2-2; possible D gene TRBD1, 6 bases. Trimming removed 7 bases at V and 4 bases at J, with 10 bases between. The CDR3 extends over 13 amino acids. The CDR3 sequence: CASIWTATGELFF. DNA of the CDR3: TGTGCCAGCATTTGGACAGCCACCGGGGAGCTGTTTTTT.

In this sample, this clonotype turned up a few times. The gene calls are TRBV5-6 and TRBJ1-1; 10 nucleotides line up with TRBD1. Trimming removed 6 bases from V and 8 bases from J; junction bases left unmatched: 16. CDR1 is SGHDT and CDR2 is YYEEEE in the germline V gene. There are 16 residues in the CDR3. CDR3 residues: CASTGTGAPTGLEAFF. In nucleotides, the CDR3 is TGTGCCAGCACCGGGACAGGGGCCCCTACCGGTCTCGAAGCTTTCTTT.

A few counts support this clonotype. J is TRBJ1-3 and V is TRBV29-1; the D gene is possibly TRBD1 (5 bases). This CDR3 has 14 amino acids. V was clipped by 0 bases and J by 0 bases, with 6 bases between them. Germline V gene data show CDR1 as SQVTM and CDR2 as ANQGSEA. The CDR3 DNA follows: TGCAGCGTTGAAGATGACAGCTCTGGAAACACCATATATTTT. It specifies CSVEDDSSGNTIYF.